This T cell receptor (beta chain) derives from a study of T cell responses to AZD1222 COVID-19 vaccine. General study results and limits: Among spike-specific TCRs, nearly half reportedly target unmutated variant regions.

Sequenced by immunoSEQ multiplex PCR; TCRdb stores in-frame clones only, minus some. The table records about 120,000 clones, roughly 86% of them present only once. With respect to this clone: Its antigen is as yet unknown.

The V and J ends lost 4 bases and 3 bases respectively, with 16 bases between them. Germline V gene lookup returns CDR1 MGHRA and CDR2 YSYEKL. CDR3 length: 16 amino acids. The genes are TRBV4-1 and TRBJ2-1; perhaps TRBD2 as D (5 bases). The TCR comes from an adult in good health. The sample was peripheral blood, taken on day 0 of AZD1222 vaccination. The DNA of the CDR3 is TGCGCCAGCAGCCCCCCAAGAGGGTTGGTCTACAATGAGCAGTTCTTC. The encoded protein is CASSPPRGLVYNEQFF.